The T cell receptor beta chain under discussion was sequenced for a study of blood T cell repertoires in COVID-19. Study in general: Sources were T cells, B-cell-depleted T cells, or PBMCs; the material itself was cDNA or gDNA.

Germline trimming cut 4 bases from V and 5 bases from J; bases unmatched to any gene: 5. Germline-derived CDR1 and CDR2 are SGHVS and FNYEAQ. The CDR3 totals 13 residues. The table came from immunoSEQ multiplex PCR; TCRdb's copy has only in-frame clones and leaves some out. Of about 96,000 clones in the sample, about 90% were seen once. The origin of this receptor is a human donor with COVID-19, enrolled during active disease. The donor label of this sample is uncertain. The sample was peripheral blood. The rearrangement links TRBV7-6 to TRBJ2-7; 7 nucleotides align to TRBD1. The CDR3 is CASSSDRENEQYF. The CDR3 coding sequence is TGTGCCAGCAGCTCCGACAGGGAAAACGAGCAGTACTTC. Looking up the rest from reference TRBV7-6 and TRBJ2-7 gives the full variable domain: GAGVSQSPRYKVTKRGQDVALRCDPISGHVSLYWYRQALGQGPEFLTYFNYEAQQDKSGLPNDRFSAERPEGSISTLTIQRTEQRDSAMYRCASSSDRENEQYFGPGTRLTVT.